This TCR beta chain was identified during a study of Graves' ophthalmopathy and Graves' hyperthyroidism. Study-wide results and limits: Most thyroid clonotypes expanded beyond 0.001 frequency were also found in blood.

TCR beta CDR3 regions were amplified from RNA transcripts. HTBI primers were employed in first-round RT-PCR, then a second-round multiplex PCR followed. One entry per CDR3 protein, called by TCRdb with MiXCR from the multiplex PCR reads. Of 660,000 or so distinct CDR3 sequences in the sample, about two fifths were seen once. Germline V gene lookup returns CDR1 SGHTA and CDR2 FQGNSA. This CDR3 spans 14 amino acids. Trimming pared 5 bases from V and 1 base from J, leaving 8 bases between. In donors with ophthalmopathy, activity was moderate-to-severe, with CAS ≥3, NOSPECS ≥4 and duration under 3 months. Clinical symptoms, serum thyroxine, TRAb, thyroid ultrasound and orbital computed tomography determined diagnosis. About 10 ml of fresh blood yielded the PBMCs by density gradient. In its sample, this clonotype was seen many times. Antigen: not known.

What was sequenced was peripheral blood. This TCR was sampled from an adult man with Graves' ophthalmopathy. This rearrangement joins TRBV7-2 to TRBJ2-2, with D uncertain. The chain's CDR3 is CASSKDGNTGELFF. Written as DNA, the CDR3 is TGTGCCAGCAGCAAGGACGGGAACACCGGGGAGCTGTTTTTT.